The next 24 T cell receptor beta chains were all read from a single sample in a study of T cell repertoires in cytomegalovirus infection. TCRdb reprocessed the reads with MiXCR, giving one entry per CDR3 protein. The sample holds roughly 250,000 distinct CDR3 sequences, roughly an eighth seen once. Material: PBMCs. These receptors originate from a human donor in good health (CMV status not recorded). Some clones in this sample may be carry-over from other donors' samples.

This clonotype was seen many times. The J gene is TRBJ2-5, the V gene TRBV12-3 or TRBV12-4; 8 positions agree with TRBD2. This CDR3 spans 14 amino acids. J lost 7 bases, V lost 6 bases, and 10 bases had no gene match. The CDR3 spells CASSQTSATGTQYF. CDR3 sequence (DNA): TGTGCCAGCAGCCAGACTAGCGCGACCGGGACCCAGTACTTC.

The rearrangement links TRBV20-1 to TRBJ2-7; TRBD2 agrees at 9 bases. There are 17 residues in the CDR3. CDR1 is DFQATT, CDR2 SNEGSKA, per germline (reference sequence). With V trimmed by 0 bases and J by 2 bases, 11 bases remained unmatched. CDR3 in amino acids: CSARDGFTSGPTYEQYF. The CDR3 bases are TGCAGTGCTAGAGACGGCTTCACTAGCGGGCCGACCTACGAGCAGTACTTC.

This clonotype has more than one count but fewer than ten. CDR3 sequence (DNA): TGTGCCAGCAGTGAGACCCTGGGGCAGTTCTTC. This sequence encodes CASSETLGQFF. The chain couples TRBV2 to TRBJ2-1; D is uncertain. The CDR3 covers 11 residues. CDR1 SNHLY and CDR2 FYNNEI come from the germline V gene. V dropped 3 bases and J dropped 12 bases, with 9 bases sitting between them.

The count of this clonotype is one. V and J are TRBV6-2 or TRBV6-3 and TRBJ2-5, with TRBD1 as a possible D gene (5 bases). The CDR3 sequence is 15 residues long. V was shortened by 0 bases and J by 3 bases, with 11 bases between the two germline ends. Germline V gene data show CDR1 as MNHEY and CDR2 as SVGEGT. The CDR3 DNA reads TGTGCCAGCAGTTACTCGGGTCAAGGGGAAGAGACCCAGTACTTC. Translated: CASSYSGQGEETQYF.

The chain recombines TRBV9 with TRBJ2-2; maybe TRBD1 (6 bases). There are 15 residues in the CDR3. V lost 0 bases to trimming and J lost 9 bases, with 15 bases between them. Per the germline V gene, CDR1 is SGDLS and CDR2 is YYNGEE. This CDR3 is CASSVGSGTTRELFF. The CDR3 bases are TGTGCCAGCAGCGTAGGGTCCGGGACAACCAGGGAGCTGTTTTTT.

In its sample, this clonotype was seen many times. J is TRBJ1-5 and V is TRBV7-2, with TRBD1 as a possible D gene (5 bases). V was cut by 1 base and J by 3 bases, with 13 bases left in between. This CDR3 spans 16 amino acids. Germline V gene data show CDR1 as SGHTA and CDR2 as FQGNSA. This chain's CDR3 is CASSLDGGGFNQPQHF. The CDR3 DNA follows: TGTGCCAGCAGCTTAGATGGCGGGGGATTCAATCAGCCCCAGCATTTT.

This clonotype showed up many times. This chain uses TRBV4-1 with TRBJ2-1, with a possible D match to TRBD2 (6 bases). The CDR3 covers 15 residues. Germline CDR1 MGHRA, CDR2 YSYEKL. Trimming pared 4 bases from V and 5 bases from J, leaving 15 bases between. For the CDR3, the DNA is TGCGCCAGCAGCCCTTCTAGCGCAATCCACAATGAGCAGTTCTTC. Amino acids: CASSPSSAIHNEQFF.

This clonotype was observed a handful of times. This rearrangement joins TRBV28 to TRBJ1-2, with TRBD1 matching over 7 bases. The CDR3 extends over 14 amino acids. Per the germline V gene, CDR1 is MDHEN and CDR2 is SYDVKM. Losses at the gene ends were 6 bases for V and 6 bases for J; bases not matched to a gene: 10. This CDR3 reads CASSPGTEQHGYTF. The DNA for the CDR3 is TGTGCCAGCAGCCCCGGGACAGAGCAACATGGCTACACCTTC.

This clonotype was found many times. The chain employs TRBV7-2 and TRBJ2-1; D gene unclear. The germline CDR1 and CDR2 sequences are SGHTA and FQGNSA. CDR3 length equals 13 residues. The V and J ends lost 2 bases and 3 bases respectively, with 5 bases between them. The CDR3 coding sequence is TGTGCCAGCAGCTTAAACAGCTACAATGAGCAGTTCTTC. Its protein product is CASSLNSYNEQFF. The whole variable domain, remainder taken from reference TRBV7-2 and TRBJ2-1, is GAGVSQSPSNKVTEKGKDVELRCDPISGHTALYWYRQSLGQGLEFLIYFQGNSAPDKSGLPSDRFSAERTGGSVSTLTIQRTQQEDSAVYLCASSLNSYNEQFFGPGTRLTVL.

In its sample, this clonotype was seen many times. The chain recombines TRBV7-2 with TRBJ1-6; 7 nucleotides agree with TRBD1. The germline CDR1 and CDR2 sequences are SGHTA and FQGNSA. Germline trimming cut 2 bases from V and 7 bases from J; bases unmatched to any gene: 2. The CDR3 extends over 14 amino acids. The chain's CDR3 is CASSLLGQNSPLHF. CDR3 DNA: TGTGCCAGCAGCTTATTGGGACAGAATTCACCCCTCCACTTT. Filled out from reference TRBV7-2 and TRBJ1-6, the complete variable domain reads GAGVSQSPSNKVTEKGKDVELRCDPISGHTALYWYRQSLGQGLEFLIYFQGNSAPDKSGLPSDRFSAERTGGSVSTLTIQRTQQEDSAVYLCASSLLGQNSPLHFGNGTRLTVT.

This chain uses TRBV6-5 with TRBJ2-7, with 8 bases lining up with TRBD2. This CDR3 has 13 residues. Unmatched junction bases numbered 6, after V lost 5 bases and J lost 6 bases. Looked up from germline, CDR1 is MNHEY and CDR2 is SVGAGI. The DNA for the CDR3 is TGTGCCAGCAGTCTCAGCGGGGGTGGCGAGCAGTACTTC. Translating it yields CASSLSGGGEQYF.

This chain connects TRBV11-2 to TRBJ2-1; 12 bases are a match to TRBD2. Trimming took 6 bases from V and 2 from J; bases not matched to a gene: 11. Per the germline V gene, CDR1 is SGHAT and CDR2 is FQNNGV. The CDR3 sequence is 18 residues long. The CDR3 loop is CASSSKTSGSGAYNEQFF. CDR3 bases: TGTGCCAGCAGTTCAAAGACTAGCGGGAGCGGCGCCTACAATGAGCAGTTCTTC.

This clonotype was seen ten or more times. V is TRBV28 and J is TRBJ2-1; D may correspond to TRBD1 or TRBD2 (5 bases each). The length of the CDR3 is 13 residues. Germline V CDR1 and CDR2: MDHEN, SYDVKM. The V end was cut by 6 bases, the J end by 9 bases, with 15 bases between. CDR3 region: CASRNFGGREQFF. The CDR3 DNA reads TGTGCCAGCAGGAACTTTGGGGGACGTGAGCAGTTCTTC.

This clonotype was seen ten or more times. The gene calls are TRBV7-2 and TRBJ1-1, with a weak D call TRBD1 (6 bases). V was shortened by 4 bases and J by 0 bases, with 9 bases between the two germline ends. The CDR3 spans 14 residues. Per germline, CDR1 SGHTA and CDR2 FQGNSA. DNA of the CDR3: TGTGCCAGCAGCTGGCGACAGGTGAACACTGAAGCTTTCTTT. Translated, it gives CASSWRQVNTEAFF. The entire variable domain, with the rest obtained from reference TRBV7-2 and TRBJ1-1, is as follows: GAGVSQSPSNKVTEKGKDVELRCDPISGHTALYWYRQSLGQGLEFLIYFQGNSAPDKSGLPSDRFSAERTGGSVSTLTIQRTQQEDSAVYLCASSWRQVNTEAFFGQGTRLTVV.

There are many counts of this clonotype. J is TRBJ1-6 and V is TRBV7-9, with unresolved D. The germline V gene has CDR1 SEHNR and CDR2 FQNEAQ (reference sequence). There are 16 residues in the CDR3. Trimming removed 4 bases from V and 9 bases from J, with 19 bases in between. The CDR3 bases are TGTGCCAGCAGCTCTACCGATTGGCCGTCCAGTTCACCCCTCCACTTT. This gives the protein CASSSTDWPSSSPLHF.

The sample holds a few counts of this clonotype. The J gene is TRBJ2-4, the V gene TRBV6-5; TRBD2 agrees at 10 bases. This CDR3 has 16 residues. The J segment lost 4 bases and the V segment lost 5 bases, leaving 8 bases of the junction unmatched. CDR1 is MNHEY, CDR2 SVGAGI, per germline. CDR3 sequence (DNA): TGTGCCAGCAGTAAATCCTCTAGCGGGGGAAAAAACATTCAGTACTTC. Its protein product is CASSKSSSGGKNIQYF.

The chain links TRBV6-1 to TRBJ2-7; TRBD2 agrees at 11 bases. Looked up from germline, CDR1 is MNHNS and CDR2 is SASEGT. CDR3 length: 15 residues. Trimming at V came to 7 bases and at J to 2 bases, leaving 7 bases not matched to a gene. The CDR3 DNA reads TGTGCCAGCAACTTAGCGGGAGGGAAGACCTACGAGCAGTACTTC. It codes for CASNLAGGKTYEQYF.

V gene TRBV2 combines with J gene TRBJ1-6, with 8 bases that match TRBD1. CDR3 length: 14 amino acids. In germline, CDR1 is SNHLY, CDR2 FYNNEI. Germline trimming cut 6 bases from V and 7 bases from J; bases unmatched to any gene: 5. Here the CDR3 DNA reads TGTGCCAGCAGGGTGACAGGGGAAAATTCACCCCTCCACTTT. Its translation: CASRVTGENSPLHF.

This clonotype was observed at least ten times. The CDR3 DNA follows: TGTGCCAGCAGCTTATACGGGGGACAGTTTAATTCACCCCTCCACTTT. As protein: CASSLYGGQFNSPLHF. The chain has TRBV7-2 and TRBJ1-6; TRBD1 matches at 7 bases. With 2 bases clipped from V and 6 bases from J, the junction kept 7 bases outside the gene matches. The CDR3 has 16 residues. CDR1 is SGHTA, CDR2 FQGNSA, per germline.

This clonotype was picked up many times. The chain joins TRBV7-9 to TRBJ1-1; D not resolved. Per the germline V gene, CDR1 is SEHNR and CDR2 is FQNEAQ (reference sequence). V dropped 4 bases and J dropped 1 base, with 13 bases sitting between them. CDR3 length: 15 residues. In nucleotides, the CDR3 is TGTGCCAGCAGCTCGCAAATTCCTCAGAACACTGAAGCTTTCTTT. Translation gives CASSSQIPQNTEAFF.

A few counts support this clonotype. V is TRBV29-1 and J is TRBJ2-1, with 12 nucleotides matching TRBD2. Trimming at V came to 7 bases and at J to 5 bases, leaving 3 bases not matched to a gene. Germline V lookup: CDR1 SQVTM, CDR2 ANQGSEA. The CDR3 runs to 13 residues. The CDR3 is CSGGTSGHNEQFF. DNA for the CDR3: TGCAGCGGAGGGACTAGCGGGCACAATGAGCAGTTCTTC.

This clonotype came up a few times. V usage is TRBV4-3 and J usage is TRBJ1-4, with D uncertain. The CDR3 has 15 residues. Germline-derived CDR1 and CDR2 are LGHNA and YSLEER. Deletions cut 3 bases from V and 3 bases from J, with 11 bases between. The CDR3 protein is CASSHGSGSNEKLFF. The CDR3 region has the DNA TGCGCCAGCAGCCACGGATCAGGCTCTAATGAAAAACTGTTTTTT.

The CDR3 DNA reads TGCAGTGCTAAAATTGAGGGGGCGATGAATGAAAAACTGTTTTTT. Residues: CSAKIEGAMNEKLFF. The J gene is TRBJ1-4, the V gene TRBV20-1, with TRBD1 identical over 7 bases. CDR1 is DFQATT and CDR2 is SNEGSKA in the germline V gene (reference sequence). CDR3 length: 15 amino acids. V lost 4 bases and J lost 5; bases outside the gene matches: 10.

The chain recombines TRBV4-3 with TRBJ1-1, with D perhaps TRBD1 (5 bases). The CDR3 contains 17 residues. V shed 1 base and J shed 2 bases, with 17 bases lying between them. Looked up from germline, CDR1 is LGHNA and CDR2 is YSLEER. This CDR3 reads CASSQAFAGGANTEAFF. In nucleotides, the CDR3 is TGCGCCAGCAGCCAAGCCTTTGCGGGAGGGGCTAACACTGAAGCTTTCTTT.